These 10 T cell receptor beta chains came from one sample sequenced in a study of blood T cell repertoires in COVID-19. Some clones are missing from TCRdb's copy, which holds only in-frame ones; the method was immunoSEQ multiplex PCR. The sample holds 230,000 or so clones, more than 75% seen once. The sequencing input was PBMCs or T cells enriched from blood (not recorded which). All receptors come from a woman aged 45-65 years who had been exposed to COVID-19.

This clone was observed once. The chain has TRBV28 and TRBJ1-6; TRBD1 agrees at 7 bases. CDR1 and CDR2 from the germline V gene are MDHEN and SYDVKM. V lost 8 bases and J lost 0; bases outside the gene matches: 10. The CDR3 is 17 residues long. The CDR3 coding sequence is TGTGCCAGCGGGGGACAGCTTAGAAGCTCCTATAATTCACCCCTCCACTTT. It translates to CASGGQLRSSYNSPLHF.

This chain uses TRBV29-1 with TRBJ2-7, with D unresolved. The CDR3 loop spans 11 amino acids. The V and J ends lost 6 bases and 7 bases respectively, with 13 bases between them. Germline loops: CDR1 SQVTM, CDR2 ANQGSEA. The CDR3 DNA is TGCAGCGTCTCCTTTCTGCGAGAGCAGTACTTC. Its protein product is CSVSFLREQYF.

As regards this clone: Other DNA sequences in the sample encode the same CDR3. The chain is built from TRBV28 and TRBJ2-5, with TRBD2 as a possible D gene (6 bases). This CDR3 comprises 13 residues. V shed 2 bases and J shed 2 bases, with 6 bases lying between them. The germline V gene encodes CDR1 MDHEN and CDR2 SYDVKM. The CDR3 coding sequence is TGTGCCAGCAGTTTAGGGGGGCAAGAGACCCAGTACTTC. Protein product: CASSLGGQETQYF.

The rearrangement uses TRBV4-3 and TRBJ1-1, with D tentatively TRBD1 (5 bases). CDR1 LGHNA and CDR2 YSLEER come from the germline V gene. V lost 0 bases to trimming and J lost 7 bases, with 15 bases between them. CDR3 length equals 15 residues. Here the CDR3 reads CASSQDAQGGYEAFF. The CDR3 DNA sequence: TGCGCCAGCAGCCAAGACGCCCAGGGTGGCTATGAAGCTTTCTTT.

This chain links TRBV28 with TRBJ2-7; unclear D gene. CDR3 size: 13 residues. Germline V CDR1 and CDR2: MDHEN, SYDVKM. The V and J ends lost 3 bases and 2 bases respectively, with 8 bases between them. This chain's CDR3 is CASSLGNAYEQYF. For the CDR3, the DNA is TGTGCCAGCAGTTTGGGCAACGCCTACGAGCAGTACTTC.

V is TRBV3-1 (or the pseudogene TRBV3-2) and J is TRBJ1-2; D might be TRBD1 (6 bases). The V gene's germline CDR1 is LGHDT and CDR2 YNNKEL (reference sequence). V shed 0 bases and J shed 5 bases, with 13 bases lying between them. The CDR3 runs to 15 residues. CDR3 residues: CASSQEQGLGYGYTF. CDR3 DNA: TGTGCCAGCAGCCAAGAGCAGGGGCTAGGGTATGGCTACACCTTC.

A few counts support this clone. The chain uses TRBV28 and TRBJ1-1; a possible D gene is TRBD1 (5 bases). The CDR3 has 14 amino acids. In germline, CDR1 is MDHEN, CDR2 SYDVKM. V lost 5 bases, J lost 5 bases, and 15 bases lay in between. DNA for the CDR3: TGTGCCAGCAGTCGCGGGGGAATGGTTACTGAAGCTTTCTTT. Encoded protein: CASSRGGMVTEAFF.

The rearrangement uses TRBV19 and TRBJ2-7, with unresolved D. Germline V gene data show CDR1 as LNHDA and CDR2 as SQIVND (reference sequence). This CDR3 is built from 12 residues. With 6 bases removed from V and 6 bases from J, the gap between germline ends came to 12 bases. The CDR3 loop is CASRFSVREQYF. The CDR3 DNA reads TGTGCCAGTAGATTCAGCGTCCGCGAGCAGTACTTC.

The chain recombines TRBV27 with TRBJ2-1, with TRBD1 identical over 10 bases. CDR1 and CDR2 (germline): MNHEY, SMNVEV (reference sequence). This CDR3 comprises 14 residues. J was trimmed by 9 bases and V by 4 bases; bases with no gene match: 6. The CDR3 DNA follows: TGTGCCAGCAGTTCGGGACAGGGGCCGGGTGAGCAGTTCTTC. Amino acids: CASSSGQGPGEQFF.

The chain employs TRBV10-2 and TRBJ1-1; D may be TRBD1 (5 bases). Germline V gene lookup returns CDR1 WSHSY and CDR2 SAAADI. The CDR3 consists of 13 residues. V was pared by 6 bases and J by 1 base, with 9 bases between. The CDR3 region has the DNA TGCGCCAGCAGCCAAACAGGGAACACTGAAGCTTTCTTT. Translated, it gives CASSQTGNTEAFF.